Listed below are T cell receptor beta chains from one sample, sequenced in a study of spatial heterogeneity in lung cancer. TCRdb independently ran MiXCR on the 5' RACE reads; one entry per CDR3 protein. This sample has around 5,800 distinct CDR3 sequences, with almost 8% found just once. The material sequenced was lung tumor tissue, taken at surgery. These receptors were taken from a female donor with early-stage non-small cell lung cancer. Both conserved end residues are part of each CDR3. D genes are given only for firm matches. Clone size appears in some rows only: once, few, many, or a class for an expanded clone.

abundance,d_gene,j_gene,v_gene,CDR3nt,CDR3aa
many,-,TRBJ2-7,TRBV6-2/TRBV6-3,TGTGCCAGCAGTTACACGGGGTACCGCGAGCAGTACTTC,CASSYTGYREQYF
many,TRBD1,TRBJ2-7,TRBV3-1,TGTGCCAGCAGGCCGACAGGGACCTACGAGCAGTACTTC,CASRPTGTYEQYF
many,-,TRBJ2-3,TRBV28,TGTGCCAGCAGCCTTTCGGAGACACCCTTAGCTACGCAGTATTTT,CASSLSETPLATQYF
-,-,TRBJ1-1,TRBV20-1,TGCAGTGCTAGTGGACGGGCAAACACTGAAGCTTTCTTT,CSASGRANTEAFF
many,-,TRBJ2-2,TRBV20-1,TGCAGTGCGGTGGACTATGGAAACACCGGGGAGCTGTTTTTT,CSAVDYGNTGELFF
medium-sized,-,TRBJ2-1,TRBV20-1,TGCAGTGCTACCCCTGCGGGGCCCTACAATGAGCAGTTCTTC,CSATPAGPYNEQFF
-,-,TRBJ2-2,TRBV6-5,TGTGCCAGCAGTTACCTTTGGCGGGAGAACACCGGGGAGCTGTTTTTT,CASSYLWRENTGELFF
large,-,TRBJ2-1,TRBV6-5,TGTGCCACCCCCAAACTAGCATCCTACTACAATGAGCAGTTCTTC,CATPKLASYYNEQFF
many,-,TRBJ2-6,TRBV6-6,TGTGCCAGCAGTTACGGAGGGAGCTCTGGGGCCAACGTCCTGACTTTC,CASSYGGSSGANVLTF
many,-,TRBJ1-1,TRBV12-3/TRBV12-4,TGTGCCAGCATATTGGTGTCGAACACTGAAGCTTTCTTT,CASILVSNTEAFF
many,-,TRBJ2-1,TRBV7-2,TGTGCCAGCAGCTTAGACGGGAGTGAAGATGAGCAGTTCTTC,CASSLDGSEDEQFF
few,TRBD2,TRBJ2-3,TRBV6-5,TGTGCCAGCAGTCACGGAAAAGGACTAGAGGCGCAGTATTTT,CASSHGKGLEAQYF
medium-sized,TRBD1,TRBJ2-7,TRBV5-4,TGTGCCAGCAGCCATCCGGGACAGGGCTACGAGCAGTACTTC,CASSHPGQGYEQYF
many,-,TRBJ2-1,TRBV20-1,TGCAGTGCTAGAGGGGGTTACAATGAGCAGTTCTTC,CSARGGYNEQFF
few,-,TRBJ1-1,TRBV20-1,TGCAGTGCTAGTGTTGGCGGCCGAGGGACTGAAGCTTTCTTT,CSASVGGRGTEAFF
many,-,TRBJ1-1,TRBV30,TGTGCCTGGACCAAGAACACTGAAGCTTTCTTT,CAWTKNTEAFF
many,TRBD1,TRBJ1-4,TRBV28,TGTGCCAGCAGTTTTTCAGGCCGGGACAGGGATGAAAAACTGTTTTTT,CASSFSGRDRDEKLFF
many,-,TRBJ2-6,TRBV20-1,TGCAGTGCTAGTGGATACGGGAAGGGGAGTTCTGGGGCCAACGTCCTGACTTTC,CSASGYGKGSSGANVLTF
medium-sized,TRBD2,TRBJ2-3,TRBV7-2,TGTGCCAGCAGCCCGTTGACTAGCGGGACTAGAACCGATACGCAGTATTTT,CASSPLTSGTRTDTQYF
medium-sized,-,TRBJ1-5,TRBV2,TGTGCCAGCAGTGTCGCGGCCTACAATCAGCCCCAGCATTTT,CASSVAAYNQPQHF
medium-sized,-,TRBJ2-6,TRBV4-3,TGCGCCAGCAGCCAAGATCTGGGGGCTGGGGCCAACGTCCTGACTTTC,CASSQDLGAGANVLTF
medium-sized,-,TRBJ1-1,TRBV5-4,TGTGCCAGCAGCGGGAGGGACATCGGGGGGAAGACTGAAGCTTTCTTT,CASSGRDIGGKTEAFF
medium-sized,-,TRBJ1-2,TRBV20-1,TGCAGTGCTAGAGCTGAGGTCGTCTATGGCTACACCTTC,CSARAEVVYGYTF
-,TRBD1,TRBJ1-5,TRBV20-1,TGCAGTGCTAGAGATTGGACAGGGGGAAATCAGCCCCAGCATTTT,CSARDWTGGNQPQHF
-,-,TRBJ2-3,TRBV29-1,TGCAGCGTTGAAGAGGGGTTTACGGAGGGTACGCAGTATTTT,CSVEEGFTEGTQYF
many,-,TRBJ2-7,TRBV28,TGTGCCAGCAGTTCCAGCTACGAGCAGTACTTC,CASSSSYEQYF
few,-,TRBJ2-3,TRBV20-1,TGCAGTGCTACACTTGGCACCACAGATACGCAGTATTTT,CSATLGTTDTQYF
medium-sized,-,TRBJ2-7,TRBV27,TGTGCCAGCAGTTTAGCGTCAGGGGCCCACGAGCAGTACTTC,CASSLASGAHEQYF
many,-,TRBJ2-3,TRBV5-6,TGTGCCAGCAGCTTGGAATGGCCGGGAGACAGCACAGATACGCAGTATTTT,CASSLEWPGDSTDTQYF
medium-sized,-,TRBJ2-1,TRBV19,TGTGCCAGTAGTAGCCCGCGGGGCGTGAACAATGAGCAGTTCTTC,CASSSPRGVNNEQFF
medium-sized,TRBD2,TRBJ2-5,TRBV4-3,TGCGCCAGCAGCCCGGGACTAGAAGAGACCCAGTACTTC,CASSPGLEETQYF
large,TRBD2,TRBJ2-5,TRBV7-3,TGTGCCAGCAGCTCTTCCGGGACTAGGGAGACCCAGTACTTC,CASSSSGTRETQYF
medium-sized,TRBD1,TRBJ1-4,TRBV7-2,TGTGCCAGCAGCCAACAGGGGGCAGCCAATGAAAAACTGTTTTTT,CASSQQGAANEKLFF